This TCR beta chain comes out of a study of identifying expanded T cells in peripheral blood. Healthy donors had no documented immune events, such as infections, while sampled. Of note for this clone: Its target is not known.

Libraries were prepared by immunoSEQ multiplex PCR; TCRdb keeps only in-frame clonotypes and omits some of them. Altogether some 72,000 clones are present, 85% to 90% being singletons, with the ten largest covering about 3.3%. This CDR3 spans 13 amino acids. Looked up from germline, CDR1 is SGHNT and CDR2 is YENEEA. The V end was cut by 2 bases, the J end by 1 base, with 5 bases between. Study-level results: Over about two and four weeks, about 15 and 19 clones changed, versus around 1.3 between replicates. Across healthy donors, higher total template counts meant significantly greater approximately 2-week count variance.

Sequences were obtained from blood. This receptor was obtained from a person between 18 and 70 years old in good health. The chain has TRBV11-3 and TRBJ1-1; D not resolved. CDR3 residues: CASSLNKNTEAFF. As DNA, the CDR3 is TGTGCCAGCAGCTTAAACAAGAACACTGAAGCTTTCTTT. Variable domain in full (rest from reference TRBV11-3 and TRBJ1-1): EAGVVQSPRYKIIEKKQPVAFWCNPISGHNTLYWYLQNLGQGPELLIRYENEEAVDDSQLPKDRFSAERLKGVDSTLKIQPAELGDSAVYLCASSLNKNTEAFFGQGTRLTVV.